The source of this TCR beta chain is a study of T cell responses to AZD1222 COVID-19 vaccine. Study findings and constraints: Repertoire sampling was restricted to post-peak T cell response timepoints.

Only in-frame clones appear in the TCRdb table, and some are missing; sequencing was by immunoSEQ multiplex PCR. The sample lists 90,000 to 95,000 clones; around 84% were seen once. This CDR3 comprises 17 residues. The ends were cut back, 2 bases at V and 2 bases at J, with 18 bases in the middle. Germline assignment: CDR1 MDHEN and CDR2 SYDVKM. This clone has a handful of counts. Its antigen is as yet unknown. The TCR originated in an adult in good health. This chain links TRBV28 with TRBJ1-1; possible D gene TRBD1, 5 bases. Material: peripheral blood, obtained on day 0 of AZD1222 vaccination. The CDR3 nucleotides read TGTGCCAGCAGTTTAATAGGGGAGGTTGGAGTAAACACTGAAGCTTTCTTT. Encoded protein: CASSLIGEVGVNTEAFF.